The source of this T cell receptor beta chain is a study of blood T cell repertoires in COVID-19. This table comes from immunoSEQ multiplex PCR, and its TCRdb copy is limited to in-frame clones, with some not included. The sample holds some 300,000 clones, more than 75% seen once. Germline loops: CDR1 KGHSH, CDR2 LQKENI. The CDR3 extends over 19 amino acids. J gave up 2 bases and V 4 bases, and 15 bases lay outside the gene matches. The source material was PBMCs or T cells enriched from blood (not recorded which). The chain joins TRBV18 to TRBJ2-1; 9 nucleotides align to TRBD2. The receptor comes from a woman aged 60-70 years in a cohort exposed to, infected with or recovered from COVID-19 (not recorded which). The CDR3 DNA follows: TGTGCCAGCTCACTTCAGGGGGGATTGACTAGCGGTACCTACAATGAGCAGTTCTTC. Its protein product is CASSLQGGLTSGTYNEQFF.